A single T cell receptor (beta chain) is shown here with its context. Its target is unknown. Trimming cost V 4 bases and J 5 bases, with 17 bases left between them. CDR3 size: 15 residues. Germline V gene sequence: CDR1 SGHRS, CDR2 YFSETQ. The data derive from a study of cytomegalovirus exposure and HLA in healthy donors. Study conclusions and caveats: Several top significant clusters appeared, in a later analysis, to be linked to common viral pathogens. In an earlier analysis, about 87% or about 30%: the productive usage of most TCR beta V segments.

This PCR relied on a set of 60 Vbeta primers and 13 Jbeta primers. In the source study's methods: The authors later counted 70 million to 85 million unique TCR beta chains, 9 million to 12 million of them shared. This table comes from immunoSEQ multiplex PCR, and its TCRdb copy is limited to in-frame clones, with some not included. Clonal size and the V and J genes are those of that table, whereas D and trimming came from the DNA. The sample yields about 300,000 clones, 70% to 90% seen once. The specimen sequenced was PBMCs. The clonotype comes from a middle-aged man in good health and CMV-seropositive. This chain uses TRBV5-1 with TRBJ2-3, with D maybe TRBD2 (5 bases). The CDR3 is CASSHRASGEDTQYF. The CDR3 DNA reads as TGCGCCAGCAGCCATAGGGCCAGCGGTGAAGATACGCAGTATTTT.